The T cell receptor beta chain described here comes from a study of blood T cells in healthy people across ages. V was shortened by 0 bases and J by 1 base, with 9 bases between the two germline ends. The CDR3 consists of 15 residues. Germline CDR1 and CDR2: LGHNT and FRNRAP. This clonotype was counted between two and nine times. Using a J-beta primer mix together with a sample-barcoded 5' primer, a second PCR was run for about 7 to 12 cycles. Each of the cDNA molecules was tagged by a template-switch adaptor with 12 random nucleotides. One entry per CDR3 protein results from TCRdb running MiXCR on the 5' RACE reads. This repertoire shows roughly 500,000 distinct CDR3 sequences, around 24% found once; its top ten account for approximately 8.7%. Every sample had a minimum of 6 million PBMCs isolated. These data also featured in a second study, about T cells of mothers and their children.

Source material: blood. The TCR originated in a boy aged 5-17 years in good health. The genes are TRBV12-5 and TRBJ2-5; D might be TRBD2 (5 bases). The CDR3 here is CASGLVAGIQETQYF. The CDR3 DNA sequence: TGTGCTAGTGGTTTGGTAGCCGGGATCCAAGAGACCCAGTACTTC.